The rows below give T cell receptor beta chains drawn from one sample of a study of CXCR3-negative and CXCR3-positive naive CD8 T cells. From its re-call of the 5' RACE reads, TCRdb lists each CDR3 protein once, without DNA. The sample includes about 130,000 distinct CDR3 sequences. The sequenced sample consisted of naive CXCR3- CD8+ T cells from blood. These TCRs come from a human donor in good health. Some clones in this sample may be carry-over from other donors' samples. Both conserved end residues are part of each CDR3.

V	J	CDR3
TRBV23-1	TRBJ1-1	CASSQSSGMNTEAFF
TRBV19	TRBJ2-7	CASSSTGYYEQYF
TRBV7-9	TRBJ2-1	CASRTGGAGTNEQFF
TRBV14	TRBJ2-3	CASSQEWRAGLDTQYF
TRBV7-6	TRBJ1-5	CASSLDVGQPQHF
TRBV4-2	TRBJ1-1	CASSQRGDTAFF
TRBV3-1	TRBJ2-7	CASSQDGFSYEQYF
TRBV7-6	TRBJ2-7	CASSLAGDSPYEQYF
TRBV6-5	TRBJ2-1	CASSYSQGDSIDEQFF
TRBV5-6	TRBJ1-5	CASSLQGAVQPQHF
TRBV6-5	TRBJ2-1	CASSFSGPNNEQFF
TRBV11-2	TRBJ2-7	CASSVTGPYEQYF
TRBV28	TRBJ2-2	CASSSFRGGELFF
TRBV7-9	TRBJ2-3	CASSPIKGLSSTDTQYF
TRBV14	TRBJ2-1	CASSLRSSGPLYNEQFF
TRBV5-1	TRBJ1-4	CASSFGQGGREKLFF
TRBV2	TRBJ2-3	CASSWTDTQYF
TRBV12-3/TRBV12-4	TRBJ2-5	CASSLYGSKETQYF
TRBV28	TRBJ2-2	CASSPGVTGELFF
TRBV28	TRBJ2-7	CASSYRESSYEQYF
TRBV4-2	TRBJ2-7	CASSQDSKGQRSYEQYF
TRBV12-3/TRBV12-4	TRBJ2-3	CASSYRGAGTDTQYF
TRBV11-2	TRBJ1-1	CASSYYTYTEAFF